A selection of T cell receptor beta chains follows, all from one sample in a study of blood T cells in healthy people across ages. TCRdb reprocessed the 5' RACE reads via MiXCR and lists one record per CDR3 protein. The sample shows 750,000 to 1,000,000 distinct CDR3 sequences, 25% to 35% of them seen only once. These data were also reused for a study on T cells of mothers and their children.

The sequenced sample consisted of blood. Receptors originate from a woman between 40 and 55 years old in good health. Each CDR3 is given with its conserved first and last residue. D genes are given only for firm matches. Clone sizes are given selectively: once, few, many, or a class where the clone is expanded.

J	length	D	size	V	DNA	CDR3
TRBJ2-2	15	TRBD1	NA	TRBV24-1	TGTGCCACCGGGTGGGGGACAGGGGGCAGCGGGGAGCTGTTTTTT	CATGWGTGGSGELFF
TRBJ1-5	12	NA	NA	TRBV6-6	TGTGCCAGCAGTTACAAAGATCAGCCCCAGCATTTT	CASSYKDQPQHF
TRBJ2-5	15	TRBD2	many	TRBV5-1	TGCGCCAGCAGCACTAGCGGGGGGGCCAGAGAGACCCAGTACTTC	CASSTSGGARETQYF
TRBJ1-5	15	NA	many	TRBV7-6	TGTGCCAGCAGCTTATCTACAGATAGCAATCAGCCCCAGCATTTT	CASSLSTDSNQPQHF
TRBJ2-3	14	NA	NA	TRBV20-1	TGCAGTGCTAGAGGCGGCTTGCAGCCAGATACGCAGTATTTT	CSARGGLQPDTQYF
TRBJ2-7	14	NA	many	TRBV7-2	TGTGCCAGCAGCGCCCGGGGGACCGCCTACGAGCAGTACTTC	CASSARGTAYEQYF
TRBJ2-1	13	NA	NA	TRBV6-2/TRBV6-3	TGTGCCAGCAGGGCGGGGAATCACAATGAGCAGTTCTTC	CASRAGNHNEQFF
TRBJ2-5	17	NA	many	TRBV4-2	TGTGCCAGCAGCCAAGCAGGGTCTAGAATCCCACAAGAGACCCAGTACTTC	CASSQAGSRIPQETQYF
TRBJ2-1	17	TRBD2	few	TRBV2	TGTGCCAGCAGTGAAGCAGGTAGCGGGGTCACCTACAATGAGCAGTTCTTC	CASSEAGSGVTYNEQFF
TRBJ2-2	15	TRBD2	NA	TRBV2	TGTGCCAGCAGTAGCGGGGGGGCCTCCACCGGGGAGCTGTTTTTT	CASSSGGASTGELFF
TRBJ1-4	15	TRBD1	few	TRBV20-1	TGCAGTGCCAGCGGGACAGGAGCAACTAATGAAAAACTGTTTTTT	CSASGTGATNEKLFF
TRBJ1-5	15	TRBD1	NA	TRBV12-3/TRBV12-4	TGTGCCAGCACCGCCCGGACAGGGGGCTATCAGCCCCAGCATTTT	CASTARTGGYQPQHF
TRBJ2-7	14	TRBD1	few	TRBV29-1	TGCAGCGTTCTGGACAGGGGAAGCCACTACGAGCAGTACTTC	CSVLDRGSHYEQYF
TRBJ1-2	15	TRBD1	NA	TRBV20-1	TGCAGTGCTAGACCGGGACAGGGGGACGACTATGGCTACACCTTC	CSARPGQGDDYGYTF
TRBJ1-5	15	NA	NA	TRBV10-3	TGTGCCATCAGTGAGTCGGGGGAATCCACTCAGCCCCAGCATTTT	CAISESGESTQPQHF
TRBJ2-3	15	TRBD2	NA	TRBV3-1	TGTGCCAGCAGCCAAGGGACTAGCGGGGTGGATACGCAGTATTTT	CASSQGTSGVDTQYF
TRBJ1-1	13	NA	few	TRBV29-1	TGCAGCGTTGAAGCCGGGATGAACACTGAAGCTTTCTTT	CSVEAGMNTEAFF